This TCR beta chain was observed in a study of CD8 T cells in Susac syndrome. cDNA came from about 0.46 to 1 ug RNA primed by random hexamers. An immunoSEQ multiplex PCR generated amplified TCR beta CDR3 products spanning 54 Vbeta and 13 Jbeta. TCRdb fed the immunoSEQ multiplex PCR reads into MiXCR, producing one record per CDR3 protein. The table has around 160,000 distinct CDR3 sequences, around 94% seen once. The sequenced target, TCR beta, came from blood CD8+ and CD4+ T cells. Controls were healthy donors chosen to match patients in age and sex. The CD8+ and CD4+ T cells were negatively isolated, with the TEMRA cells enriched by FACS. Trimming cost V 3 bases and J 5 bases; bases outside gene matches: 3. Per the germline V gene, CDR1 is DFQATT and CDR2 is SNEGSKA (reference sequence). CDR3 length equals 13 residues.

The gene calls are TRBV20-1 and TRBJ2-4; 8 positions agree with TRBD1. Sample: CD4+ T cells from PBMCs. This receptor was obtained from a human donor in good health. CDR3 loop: CSARVTGENIQYF. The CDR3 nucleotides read TGCAGTGCTAGGGTGACAGGGGAAAACATTCAGTACTTC.